This T cell receptor (beta chain) was captured by sequencing in a study of shared clonotypes between healthy human individuals. A single count supports this clone. Its antigen is not known. The V end was cut by 3 bases, the J end by 0 bases, with 9 bases between. CDR3 length: 15 residues. Germline values: CDR1 SGHNT, CDR2 YENEEA. Study-wide results and caveats: Clonotype sharing among donors was thought likely to change with sequencing depth.

The data were produced by immunoSEQ multiplex PCR, yet TCRdb's version contains in-frame clones alone and is incomplete. Of about 490,000 clones in the sample, 75% to 85% were seen once. The chain combines TRBV11-3 with TRBJ1-5; tentatively, D is TRBD1 (5 bases). The TCR sequence derives from a woman between 35 and 50 years old in good health. Some clones in this sample may be carry-over from other donors' samples. The sample comprised PBMCs. The CDR3 DNA sequence: TGTGCCAGCAGCTTCTGGGGGAATAGCAATCAGCCCCAGCATTTT. This codes for CASSFWGNSNQPQHF.